The clone carrying this TCR beta chain was seen only a few times. Genomic DNA, serving as template, underwent TCR beta VDJ and CDR3 profiling. TCRdb redid the calling of the reads with MiXCR, one entry per CDR3 protein. The table has about 150,000 distinct CDR3 sequences, 40% to 60% seen once. The data belong to a study of CD8+CD57+ T cells in acquired aplastic anemia. Background on the study: Sorted cells (CD4+ and CD8+) yielded DNA amounts that averaged approximately 3 ug.

The CDR3 loop spans 14 amino acids. Germline-derived CDR1 and CDR2 are ENHRY and SYGVKD. V was cut by 6 bases and J by 1 base, with 12 bases left in between. For sequencing, patients were chosen who had shown expansion of CD8+CD57+ cells by flow cytometry. The blood sampling took place in patients who had so far received no therapy. The receptor comes from a human donor with aplastic anemia. The rearrangement joins TRBV10-3 to TRBJ1-1; the D is unclear. Sequencing was carried out using sorted CD4+, CD8+, or CD8+CD57+ T cells (not recorded which) from PBMCs. CDR3 in amino acids: CAISLREGNTEAFF. The CDR3 DNA is TGTGCCATCAGCCTACGAGAGGGGAACACTGAAGCTTTCTTT.